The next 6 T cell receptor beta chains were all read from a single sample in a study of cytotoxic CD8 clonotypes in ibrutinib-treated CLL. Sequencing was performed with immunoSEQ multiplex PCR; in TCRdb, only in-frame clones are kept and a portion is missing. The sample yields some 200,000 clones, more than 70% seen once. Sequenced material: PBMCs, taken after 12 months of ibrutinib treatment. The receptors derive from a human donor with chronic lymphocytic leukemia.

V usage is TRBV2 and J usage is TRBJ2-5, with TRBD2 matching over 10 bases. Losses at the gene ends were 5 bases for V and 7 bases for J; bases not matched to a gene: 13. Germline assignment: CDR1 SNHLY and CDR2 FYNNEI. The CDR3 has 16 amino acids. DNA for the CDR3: TGTGCCAGCAGTCCAAGTAGCGGGGGGCGGTCGGGGACCCAGTACTTC. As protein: CASSPSSGGRSGTQYF. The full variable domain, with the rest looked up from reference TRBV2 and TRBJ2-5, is EPEVTQTPSHQVTQMGQEVILRCVPISNHLYFYWYRQILGQKVEFLVSFYNNEISEKSEIFDDQFSVERPDGSNFTLKIRSTKLEDSAMYFCASSPSSGGRSGTQYFGPGTRLLVL.

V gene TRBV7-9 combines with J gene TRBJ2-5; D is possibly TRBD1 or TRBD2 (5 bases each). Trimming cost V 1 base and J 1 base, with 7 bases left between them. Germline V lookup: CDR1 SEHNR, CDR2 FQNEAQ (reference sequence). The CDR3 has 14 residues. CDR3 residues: CASSLVGGQETQYF. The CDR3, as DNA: TGTGCCAGCAGCTTAGTTGGGGGCCAAGAGACCCAGTACTTC.

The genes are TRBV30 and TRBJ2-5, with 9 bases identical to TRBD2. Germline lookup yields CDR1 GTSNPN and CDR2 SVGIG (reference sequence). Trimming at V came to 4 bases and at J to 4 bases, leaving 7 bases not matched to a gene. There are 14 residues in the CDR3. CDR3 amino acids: CAWTSGALGETQYF. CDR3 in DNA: TGTGCCTGGACTAGCGGGGCACTGGGAGAGACCCAGTACTTC.

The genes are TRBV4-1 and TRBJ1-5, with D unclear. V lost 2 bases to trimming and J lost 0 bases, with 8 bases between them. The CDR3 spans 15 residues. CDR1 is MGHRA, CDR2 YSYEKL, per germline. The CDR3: CASSQIGYSNQPQHF. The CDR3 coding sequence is TGCGCCAGCAGCCAAATCGGGTATAGCAATCAGCCCCAGCATTTT.

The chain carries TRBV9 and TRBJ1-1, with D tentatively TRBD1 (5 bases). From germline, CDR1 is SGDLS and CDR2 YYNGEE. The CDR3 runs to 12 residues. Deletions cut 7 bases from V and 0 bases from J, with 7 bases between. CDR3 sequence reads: CASGGLNTEAFF. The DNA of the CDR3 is TGTGCCAGCGGGGGGTTGAACACTGAAGCTTTCTTT.

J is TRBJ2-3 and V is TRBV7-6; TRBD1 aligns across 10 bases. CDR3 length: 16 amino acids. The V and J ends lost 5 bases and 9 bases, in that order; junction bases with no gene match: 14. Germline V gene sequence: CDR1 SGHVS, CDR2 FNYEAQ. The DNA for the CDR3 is TGTGCCAGCAGCCCGGGACAGGGGTTTCACGGGTCAACGCAGTATTTT. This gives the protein CASSPGQGFHGSTQYF.